This T cell receptor (beta chain) was captured in a study of blood T cell repertoires in COVID-19 (dated by TCRdb to 2020 to 2022). About the full investigation: Samples covering the acute and convalescent phases of COVID-19 were provided by collaborators in the United States, Italy and Spain. HLA class I and class II types, where available, came from metadata supplied by the sample provider rather than from assay-based typing. A de-identified subject ID, COVID-19 status, age in years and sex were almost always included in the sample metadata. The material from the prospective study consisted of cDNA or gDNA derived from T cells, B-cell-depleted T cells, or PBMCs. Subjects who had been exposed to COVID-19, were actively infected with it, or had recovered from it provided the deeply sampled blood TCRbeta repertoires that made up the dataset. Samples were obtained from the ongoing ImmuneRACE study (first 160 participants) and from 1,254 subjects provided by 6 global collaborators. The repertoires were released in a freely available public database intended as a resource for research on the immune response to SARS-CoV-2.

After removal of 7 bases from V and 9 bases from J, the junction retains 10 bases not matched to a gene. The CDR3 numbers 14 residues from cysteine through phenylalanine. The DNA shown is the 42-base CDR3, in frame from base 1. Via the germline V gene, CDR1 is SGHRS and CDR2 YFSETQ. This clone was recorded only once. What antigen it recognizes has not been identified. Base qualities are not at hand, and no much larger clone is one base apart. Whole blood was collected in K2EDTA tubes by collaborating institutions according to the institutions' own protocols. For TCRbeta analysis, collaborators shipped samples as frozen whole blood, isolated PBMCs, or DNA extracted from either of those sample types. Here is what the overall study found, with its caveats: The quantity of clinical and demographic metadata differed by source and by participant and was supplied without curation.

TCRbeta CDR3 regions were amplified from genomic DNA using the immunoSEQ Assay, a bias-controlled multiplex PCR. Turning to the authors' computational methods: Nucleated cell counts per sample were estimated from amplification of reference gene primers within the assay. Sequence reads were collapsed and filtered to measure the absolute abundance of every unique TCRbeta CDR3 rearrangement. Productive Simpson clonality was computed per sample as the square root of Simpson's diversity index over productive rearrangements. In its TCRdb copy, this immuneACCESS table keeps in-frame sequences only and misses some clones. Where compared with another copy, unresolved V genes explain less than half of these, and the others have no known cause. V, J and clone size derive from that table, while D and trimming were established from the DNA sequence. For this sample the table gives about 130,000 clones, of which approximately 80% were detected only once. The top ten clonotypes cover more than 35% of the sample.

This chain joins TRBV5-1 to TRBJ2-1, with 10 middle bases fitting TRBD2. The receptor was isolated from a man aged 40-50 years with active or convalescent COVID-19. The specimen was peripheral blood. The CDR3 in this case is CASGVAGGGSEQFF. The DNA sequence is TGCGCCAGCGGGGTAGCGGGGGGCGGGAGTGAGCAGTTCTTC.